Shown below are 32 T cell receptor beta chains from a single sample sequenced in a study of response to subunit inactivated influenza vaccine. MiXCR, run by TCRdb on the RT-PCR reads, gives a single entry per CDR3 protein. The data contain more than 200,000 distinct CDR3 sequences, 9% to 15% of them seen just once; the ten biggest clones take up approximately 8.3%. Sequencing used non-naive T cells sorted from PBMCs, obtained less than 15 days before vaccination. The receptors here all came from a man in his fifties or sixties who received an inactivated influenza vaccine.

This clonotype was recorded a few times. The rearrangement uses TRBV7-2 and TRBJ2-7, with 10 bases fitting TRBD1. V lost 5 bases, J lost 7 bases, and 8 bases stayed unmatched. The CDR3 is made up of 14 amino acids. Per germline, CDR1 SGHTA and CDR2 FQGNSA. CDR3 amino acids: CASSSRQGAGEQYF. CDR3 nucleotides: TGTGCCAGCAGCAGCCGACAGGGGGCTGGGGAGCAGTACTTC.

In this sample, this clonotype turned up a few times. The CDR3 sequence is CASLRQGNTEAFF. In DNA form, the CDR3 reads TGTGCCAGTCTTAGACAGGGGAACACTGAAGCTTTCTTT. The chain employs TRBV19 and TRBJ1-1, with TRBD1 identical over 7 bases. Germline assignment: CDR1 LNHDA and CDR2 SQIVND (reference sequence). V lost 8 bases and J lost 1; bases outside the gene matches: 4. This CDR3 is 13 amino acids long.

The V call is TRBV7-8, the J call TRBJ2-7; the D is unclear. Trimming took off 4 bases at V and 2 bases at J, with 9 bases between the two ends. CDR3 length: 13 amino acids. Germline assignment: CDR1 SGHVS and CDR2 FQNEAQ. Here the CDR3 reads CASSSPLTYEQYF. In nucleotides, the CDR3 is TGTGCCAGCAGCTCCCCTCTAACCTACGAGCAGTACTTC.

This sequence joins TRBV7-9 and TRBJ2-3; D remains ambiguous. V gave up 3 bases and J gave up 6 bases, with 4 bases separating them. This CDR3 region has 11 residues. Looked up from germline, CDR1 is SEHNR and CDR2 is FQNEAQ (reference sequence). The CDR3 is CASSFKDTQYF. The CDR3, as DNA: TGTGCCAGCAGCTTTAAGGATACGCAGTATTTT. Using reference TRBV7-9 and TRBJ2-3 for the parts outside the CDR3, the full variable domain is DTGVSQNPRHKITKRGQNVTFRCDPISEHNRLYWYRQTLGQGPEFLTYFQNEAQLEKSRLLSDRFSAERPKGSFSTLEIQRTEQGDSAMYLCASSFKDTQYFGPGTRLTVL.

There are many counts of this clonotype. Here the CDR3 DNA reads TGTGCCAGCAGCTACCAGGGCGGTTCCTACAATGAGCAGTTCTTC. Amino acids: CASSYQGGSYNEQFF. V and J are TRBV7-9 and TRBJ2-1; weak D call: TRBD1 (5 bases). Trimming shortened V by 4 bases and J by 1 base, and 11 bases separated the two germline ends. CDR1 is SEHNR, CDR2 FQNEAQ, per germline (reference sequence). CDR3 size: 15 residues.

The chain uses TRBV5-5 and TRBJ2-5; D is perhaps TRBD1 (6 bases). CDR3 length: 15 residues. V was pared by 1 base and J by 1 base, with 11 bases between. Germline assignment: CDR1 SGHKS and CDR2 YYEKEE (reference sequence). CDR3: CASSLTGLLQETQYF. DNA for the CDR3: TGTGCCAGCAGCTTGACAGGGCTCCTCCAAGAGACCCAGTACTTC. Together with reference TRBV5-5 and TRBJ2-5, the CDR3 gives the full variable domain: DAGVTQSPTHLIKTRGQQVTLRCSPISGHKSVSWYQQVLGQGPQFIFQYYEKEERGRGNFPDRFSARQFPNYSSELNVNALLLGDSALYLCASSLTGLLQETQYFGPGTRLLVL.

At least ten counts were recorded for this clonotype. The chain recombines TRBV27 with TRBJ2-3; 7 bases agree with TRBD2. V was clipped by 5 bases and J by 4 bases; unmatched bases: 6. The CDR3 has 14 amino acids. CDR1 and CDR2 (germline): MNHEY, SMNVEV (reference sequence). CDR3 protein: CASSRRGGADTQYF. CDR3 bases: TGTGCCAGCAGTCGGCGGGGAGGGGCAGATACGCAGTATTTT.

This clonotype was picked up many times. The chain carries TRBV28 and TRBJ2-1; D gene uncertain. CDR1 is MDHEN, CDR2 SYDVKM, per germline. The CDR3 extends over 13 amino acids. The V end was cut by 3 bases, the J end by 5 bases, with 8 bases between. CDR3 region: CASSFLAHNEQFF. CDR3 DNA sequence: TGTGCCAGCAGTTTCCTCGCCCACAATGAGCAGTTCTTC.

CDR3 amino acids: CASSRPSLSNEQFF. Here the CDR3 DNA reads TGTGCCAGCAGTCGCCCCTCCTTGAGCAATGAGCAGTTCTTC. V usage is TRBV28 and J usage is TRBJ2-1; D gene unclear. Germline V lookup: CDR1 MDHEN, CDR2 SYDVKM. The CDR3 is made up of 14 amino acids. Trimming cost V 5 bases and J 6 bases, with 14 bases left between them. The variable domain in full, with the rest retrieved from reference TRBV28 and TRBJ2-1, is DVKVTQSSRYLVKRTGEKVFLECVQDMDHENMFWYRQDPGLGLRLIYFSYDVKMKEKGDIPEGYSVSREKKERFSLILESASTNQTSMYLCASSRPSLSNEQFFGPGTRLTVL.

Turning to this clonotype: Being one base from a much bigger clone, this may be a read error. The V gene is TRBV11-2, the J gene TRBJ2-7; either TRBD1 or TRBD2 may fit D (6 bases each). This CDR3 has 15 amino acids. V was trimmed by 6 bases and J by 1 base, leaving 16 bases between them. The germline CDR1 and CDR2 sequences are SGHAT and FQNNGV. CDR3 sequence (DNA): TGTGCCAGCAGGGAGGGGGTGACTAATTCCTACGAGCAGTACTTC. Translating gives CASREGVTNSYEQYF.

This clonotype appeared a few times. The V call is TRBV7-9, the J call TRBJ2-2, with unresolved D. In germline, CDR1 is SEHNR, CDR2 FQNEAQ (reference sequence). This CDR3 has 14 residues. V gave up 2 bases and J gave up 4 bases, with 8 bases separating them. This CDR3 is CASSLSEATGELFF. In DNA form, the CDR3 reads TGTGCCAGCAGCTTATCAGAAGCCACCGGGGAGCTGTTTTTT.

This clonotype was counted between two and nine times. The V and J genes are TRBV5-1 and TRBJ2-6; D tentatively reads TRBD1 or TRBD2 (5 bases each). The germline V gene has CDR1 SGHRS and CDR2 YFSETQ. This CDR3 comprises 16 residues. V lost 4 bases and J 2 bases, leaving 13 bases between the germline ends. CDR3 residues: CASSPDGATGANVLTF. The DNA for the CDR3 is TGCGCCAGCAGCCCGGACGGGGCCACTGGGGCCAACGTCCTGACTTTC.

The chain recombines TRBV5-1 with TRBJ2-7; D possibly corresponds to TRBD1 (5 bases). The germline V gene encodes CDR1 SGHRS and CDR2 YFSETQ. This CDR3 has 14 amino acids. V was clipped by 6 bases and J by 5 bases, with 18 bases between them. CDR3 nucleotides: TGCGCCAGCACCGTGGACACGCCTGGGGACGAGCAGTACTTC. It is translated as CASTVDTPGDEQYF.

The chain employs TRBV10-3 and TRBJ2-1, with 11 bases fitting TRBD2. The CDR3 length is 15 residues. V gave up 10 bases and J gave up 9 bases; unmatched junction bases: 14. Germline V gene sequence: CDR1 ENHRY, CDR2 SYGVKD. CDR3 amino acids: CATNRASGGRGEQFF. Written as DNA, the CDR3 is TGTGCCACCAACCGAGCTAGCGGGGGGCGGGGTGAGCAGTTCTTC.

This clonotype was picked up a small number of times. CDR3 DNA sequence: TGTGCCACCAGCAGACAGGGATTTAACACTGAAGCTTTCTTT. As protein: CATSRQGFNTEAFF. The chain employs TRBV15 and TRBJ1-1; the D gene is possibly TRBD1 (5 bases). Per the germline V gene, CDR1 is LNHNV and CDR2 is YYDKDF (reference sequence). V lost 2 bases and J 2 bases, leaving 9 bases between the germline ends. CDR3 length: 14 amino acids.

This chain connects TRBV29-1 to TRBJ2-7, with 11 bases that match TRBD2. J was trimmed by 2 bases and V by 6 bases; bases with no gene match: 3. CDR1 and CDR2 from the germline V gene are SQVTM and ANQGSEA. The CDR3 consists of 13 residues. The CDR3: CSVRLAGTYEQYF. The CDR3, as DNA: TGCAGCGTGCGACTAGCGGGGACCTACGAGCAGTACTTC.

This chain links TRBV20-1 with TRBJ1-6; D gene unclear. The CDR3 runs 13 residues. V shed 2 bases and J shed 8 bases, with 10 bases lying between them. The V gene's germline CDR1 is DFQATT and CDR2 SNEGSKA (reference sequence). The CDR3 region is CSARPRRYSPLHF. The CDR3 coding sequence is TGCAGTGCTAGACCCCGTAGATATTCACCCCTCCACTTT.

This clonotype was seen only a few times. The gene calls are TRBV7-8 and TRBJ2-7; 14 bases fit TRBD2. Unmatched junction bases numbered 7, after V lost 4 bases and J lost 5 bases. The CDR3 contains 16 residues. CDR1 and CDR2 (germline): SGHVS, FQNEAQ. As DNA, the CDR3 is TGTGCCAGCAGCTCCTCGACTAGCGGGAGGGCCAACGAGCAGTACTTC. Translated, it gives CASSSSTSGRANEQYF.

This clonotype was counted a few times. V usage is TRBV5-1 and J usage is TRBJ2-4; D is unclear. The CDR3 is 11 amino acids. Germline CDR1 reads SGHRS; CDR2 reads YFSETQ. Trimming shortened V by 0 bases and J by 6 bases, and 1 base separated the two germline ends. CDR3 in amino acids: CASSLANIQYF. The CDR3 DNA sequence: TGCGCCAGCAGCTTGGCAAACATTCAGTACTTC. The full variable domain, rest sourced from reference TRBV5-1 and TRBJ2-4, is KAGVTQTPRYLIKTRGQQVTLSCSPISGHRSVSWYQQTPGQGLQFLFEYFSETQRNKGNFPGRFSGRQFSNSRSEMNVSTLELGDSALYLCASSLANIQYFGAGTRLSVL.

The table lists this clonotype with many counts. This CDR3 reads CASTPRGSGAQETQYF. CDR3 nucleotide sequence: TGTGCCAGCACCCCCCGCGGTAGCGGAGCGCAAGAGACCCAGTACTTC. The V call is TRBV28, the J call TRBJ2-5; perhaps TRBD2 as D (6 bases). The V and J ends lost 7 bases and 2 bases respectively, with 20 bases between them. The CDR3 totals 16 residues. CDR1 and CDR2 from the germline V gene are MDHEN and SYDVKM. Together with reference TRBV28 and TRBJ2-5, the CDR3 gives the full variable domain: DVKVTQSSRYLVKRTGEKVFLECVQDMDHENMFWYRQDPGLGLRLIYFSYDVKMKEKGDIPEGYSVSREKKERFSLILESASTNQTSMYLCASTPRGSGAQETQYFGPGTRLLVL.

The CDR3 reads CASSRLAGPYEQYF. The CDR3 DNA reads as TGTGCCAGCAGCCGACTTGCGGGCCCCTACGAGCAGTACTTC. The chain has TRBV14 and TRBJ2-7; D is possibly TRBD2 (5 bases). The length of the CDR3 is 14 residues. Trimming removed 4 bases at V and 2 bases at J, with 12 bases between. Germline V gene sequence: CDR1 SGHDN, CDR2 FVKESK.

Only a few counts were recorded for this clonotype. The V and J genes are TRBV3-1 and TRBJ2-5, with 12 bases that match TRBD2. V gave up 6 bases and J gave up 4 bases; unmatched junction bases: 6. Germline CDR1 is LGHDT and CDR2 is YNNKEL (reference sequence). CDR3 length equals 15 residues. CDR3 coding DNA: TGTGCCAGCAGTGACGGACTAGCGGGATCAGAGACCCAGTACTTC. Its protein product is CASSDGLAGSETQYF.

The genes are TRBV5-1 and TRBJ2-3; D gene unclear. The V and J ends lost 1 base and 4 bases respectively, with 7 bases between them. The CDR3 contains 13 residues. Germline CDR1 is SGHRS and CDR2 is YFSETQ. This chain's CDR3 is CASSLHPADTQYF. The DNA for the CDR3 is TGCGCCAGCAGCTTGCACCCCGCAGATACGCAGTATTTT.

This clonotype appeared many times. V is TRBV7-9 and J is TRBJ2-5, with D maybe TRBD1 (7 bases). Germline values: CDR1 SEHNR, CDR2 FQNEAQ (reference sequence). The V end was cut by 5 bases, the J end by 4 bases, with 14 bases between. The CDR3 runs 14 residues. The CDR3 DNA is TGTGCCAGCAGCAAGAGACAGGGAGGAGAGACCCAGTACTTC. It codes for CASSKRQGGETQYF.

This clonotype was seen a handful of times. V gene TRBV2 combines with J gene TRBJ2-1; TRBD1 might be the D (6 bases). Trimming shortened V by 2 bases and J by 6 bases, and 17 bases separated the two germline ends. The CDR3 is 16 amino acids. Germline V gene lookup returns CDR1 SNHLY and CDR2 FYNNEI. Written as DNA, the CDR3 is TGTGCCAGCAGTGAATTTTCCCGGGACATTTCCAATGAGCAGTTCTTC. Amino acid sequence: CASSEFSRDISNEQFF.

This clonotype has a count of ten or more. The chain employs TRBV7-2 and TRBJ2-1, with D perhaps matching TRBD1 (5 bases). The CDR3 is 14 amino acids. Trimming removed 5 bases at V and 11 bases at J, with 19 bases between. CDR1 is SGHTA, CDR2 FQGNSA, per germline. DNA for the CDR3: TGTGCCAGCAGCCTCAGTAATACAGGATCCCAGCAGTTCTTC. Protein: CASSLSNTGSQQFF.

This clonotype was seen many times. The V gene is TRBV6-1, the J gene TRBJ2-4; D is uncertain. V was clipped by 7 bases and J by 0 bases, with 13 bases between them. Germline loops: CDR1 MNHNS, CDR2 SASEGT. The CDR3 contains 15 residues. CDR3 sequence: CASKLQILAKNIQYF. The CDR3 DNA reads TGTGCCAGCAAACTACAGATACTAGCCAAAAACATTCAGTACTTC.

V usage is TRBV7-9 and J usage is TRBJ1-4; TRBD1 aligns across 10 bases. The CDR3 length is 16 residues. The ends lost 4 bases at V and 4 bases at J; junction bases unmatched: 6. Germline assignment: CDR1 SEHNR and CDR2 FQNEAQ (reference sequence). The CDR3 loop is CASSSDRGRGNEKLFF. DNA for the CDR3: TGTGCCAGCAGCTCGGACAGGGGGAGGGGTAATGAAAAACTGTTTTTT.

The V call is TRBV6-2 or TRBV6-3, the J call TRBJ1-5; D is perhaps TRBD1 (5 bases). Germline values: CDR1 MNHEY, CDR2 SVGEGT. Trimming cost V 7 bases and J 2 bases, with 15 bases left between them. The CDR3 length is 15 residues. The CDR3 DNA sequence: TGTGCCAGCACCAAGGGGACCTCTGGCAATCAGCCCCAGCATTTT. Its translation is CASTKGTSGNQPQHF.

There are many counts of this clonotype. The chain is built from TRBV11-2 and TRBJ1-4; possible D gene TRBD1, 5 bases. CDR3 size: 16 residues. Germline loops: CDR1 SGHAT, CDR2 FQNNGV. V was clipped by 7 bases and J by 7 bases, with 22 bases between them. CDR3 loop: CASTLGARTIGEKLFF. As DNA, the CDR3 is TGTGCCAGCACCCTAGGGGCCCGGACTATCGGTGAAAAACTGTTTTTT.

Only a few counts were recorded for this clonotype. CDR3 loop: CSVADVVGYGIMEETQYF. CDR3 nucleotides: TGCAGCGTTGCAGACGTGGTAGGGTATGGTATTATGGAAGAGACCCAGTACTTC. The rearrangement uses TRBV29-1 and TRBJ2-5; D gene uncertain. Germline V gene lookup returns CDR1 SQVTM and CDR2 ANQGSEA. The V end was cut by 4 bases, the J end by 3 bases, with 27 bases between. The CDR3 sequence is 18 residues long.

Ten or more counts support this clonotype. V gene TRBV20-1 combines with J gene TRBJ2-7; D remains ambiguous. The CDR3 is 14 residues long. Germline loops: CDR1 DFQATT, CDR2 SNEGSKA (reference sequence). Trimming cost V 3 bases and J 2 bases, with 14 bases left between them. This CDR3 is CSASLPVFPYEQYF. CDR3 coding DNA: TGCAGTGCTAGTCTGCCAGTCTTCCCCTACGAGCAGTACTTC.